This T cell receptor beta chain is drawn from a study of T cell changes during pregnancy in multiple sclerosis. The germline V and J ends were trimmed by 4 bases and 6 bases, with 20 bases remaining between them. This CDR3 comprises 16 residues. Germline CDR1 is MNHNY and CDR2 is SVGAGI (reference sequence). The table lists this clone with a count of one. Sequencing was performed with immunoSEQ multiplex PCR; in TCRdb, only in-frame clones are kept and a portion is missing. Among approximately 31,000 clones listed, more than 75% were seen once. The chain recombines TRBV6-6 with TRBJ2-3; weak D call: TRBD2 (5 bases). The sample here was CD4+ T cells from peripheral blood mononuclear cells, taken in the second trimester of pregnancy. This clonotype originated in a female donor in good health, enrolled as a control in a pregnancy study. CDR3 DNA sequence: TGTGCCAGCAGTTGGGATTCAGCGGCCCTCGAGGATACGCAGTATTTT. Translated: CASSWDSAALEDTQYF.